The rows below give T cell receptor beta chains drawn from one sample of a study of cytomegalovirus exposure and HLA in healthy donors. Repertoires were generated with immunoSEQ multiplex PCR, while TCRdb's copy carries only in-frame clones and drops some. The sample has about 140,000 clones, approximately 85% seen once; the top ten hold more than 1.4%. The sequencing sample was made of PBMCs. All receptors derive from a woman aged 25 to 39 in good health and CMV-seronegative. CDR3s include the opening cysteine and the closing phenylalanine or tryptophan. D genes are given only for firm matches. A clone size is listed for some rows: how often the clone was seen (once, few, many), or a class if it is expanded.

J: TRBJ2-7; size: NA; V: TRBV5-1; D: TRBD2; DNA: TGCGCCAGCAGCAGGAGGACTAGCGGGGGGGCTTCTCTCGAGCAGTACTTC; CDR3: CASSRRTSGGASLEQYF
J: TRBJ2-3; size: once; V: TRBV28; D: NA; DNA: TGTGCCAGCAGTTTTATCACAGATACGCAGTATTTT; CDR3: CASSFITDTQYF
J: TRBJ1-6; size: NA; V: TRBV27; D: NA; DNA: TGTGCCAGCAGTTTAAGAACAGGGATTTCACCCCTCCACTTT; CDR3: CASSLRTGISPLHF
J: TRBJ1-1; size: NA; V: TRBV5-1; D: NA; DNA: TGCGCCAGCAGCTTGGTGGGCGCCAGTGGGACTGAAGCTTTCTTT; CDR3: CASSLVGASGTEAFF
J: TRBJ2-3; size: NA; V: TRBV10-3; D: TRBD1; DNA: TGTGCCATCAGTTCGACAGGGGATGGCACAGATACGCAGTATTTT; CDR3: CAISSTGDGTDTQYF
J: TRBJ2-7; size: NA; V: TRBV9; D: NA; DNA: TGTGCCAGCAGCGTAGGGGGCAGCTCCTACGAGCAGTACTTC; CDR3: CASSVGGSSYEQYF
J: TRBJ2-7; size: NA; V: TRBV6-5; D: TRBD1; DNA: TGTGCCAGCAGCCGGACAGGGAGCTCCTACGAGCAGTACTTC; CDR3: CASSRTGSSYEQYF
J: TRBJ2-1; size: NA; V: TRBV4-2; D: TRBD2; DNA: TGTGCCAGCAGCCAGGATGGACTAGCGGGGGTGGATGAGCAGTTCTTC; CDR3: CASSQDGLAGVDEQFF
J: TRBJ1-2; size: NA; V: TRBV5-1; D: TRBD1; DNA: TGCGCCAGCAGCTTGGGACAGGGGAACTATGGCTACACCTTC; CDR3: CASSLGQGNYGYTF
J: TRBJ1-6; size: NA; V: TRBV7-2; D: TRBD1; DNA: TGTGCCAGCAGCCGGTCGGGACAGCCGGATTCACCCCTCCACTTT; CDR3: CASSRSGQPDSPLHF